This T cell receptor beta chain is from a study of CD8 T cells in ankylosing spondylitis. Study-level findings and limits: Characteristic of ankylosing spondylitis blood, it appeared, was a TCR beta motif comprising about eight highly homologous variants.

This clonotype was seen only a few times. Its antigen remains unknown. As the method for making TCR beta libraries, quantitative 5'-RACE with molecular barcodes was used. TCRdb analysed the 5' RACE reads with MiXCR anew, one entry per CDR3 protein. The data hold some 800,000 distinct CDR3 sequences, with 12% observed a single time. Germline V CDR1 and CDR2: SGHTA, FQGNSA. The CDR3 spans 14 residues. The V and J ends lost 4 bases and 2 bases respectively, with 10 bases between them. This receptor was taken from a male donor with ankylosing spondylitis. Sequencing was carried out using blood, either unsorted or a sorted T cell fraction (not recorded which). The gene calls are TRBV7-2 and TRBJ2-3; no clear D gene. In nucleotides, the CDR3 is TGTGCCAGCAGCTGGGCGTCGGCCACAGATACGCAGTATTTT. Translated, it gives CASSWASATDTQYF. The full variable domain, completed using reference TRBV7-2 and TRBJ2-3, is GAGVSQSPSNKVTEKGKDVELRCDPISGHTALYWYRQSLGQGLEFLIYFQGNSAPDKSGLPSDRFSAERTGGSVSTLTIQRTQQEDSAVYLCASSWASATDTQYFGPGTRLTVL.